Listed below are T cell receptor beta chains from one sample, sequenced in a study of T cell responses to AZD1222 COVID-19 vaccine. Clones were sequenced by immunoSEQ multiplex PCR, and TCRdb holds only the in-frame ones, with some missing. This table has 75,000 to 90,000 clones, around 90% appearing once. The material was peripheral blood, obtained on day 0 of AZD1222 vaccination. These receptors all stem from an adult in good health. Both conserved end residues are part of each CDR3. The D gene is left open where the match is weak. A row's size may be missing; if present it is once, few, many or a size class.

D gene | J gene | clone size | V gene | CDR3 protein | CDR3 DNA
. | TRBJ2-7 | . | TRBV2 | CASSDPRRSYEQYF | TGTGCCAGCAGTGATCCCAGAAGGAGCTACGAGCAGTACTTC
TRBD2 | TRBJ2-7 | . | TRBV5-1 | CASSLGTSGEQYF | TGCGCCAGCAGCTTGGGTACTAGCGGTGAGCAGTACTTC
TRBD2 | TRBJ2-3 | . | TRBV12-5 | CASGRAGMGTDTQYF | TGTGCTAGTGGCCGAGCGGGAATGGGCACAGATACGCAGTATTTT
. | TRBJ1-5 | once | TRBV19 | CASSMERNQPQHF | TGTGCCAGTAGTATGGAACGCAATCAGCCCCAGCATTTT
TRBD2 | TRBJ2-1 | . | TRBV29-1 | CSVEQGLTSGRKGEQFF | TGCAGCGTGGAACAGGGACTCACTAGCGGGAGAAAGGGTGAGCAGTTCTTC
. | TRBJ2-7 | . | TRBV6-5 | CASKYTLGSYEQYF | TGTGCCAGCAAATATACCCTGGGCTCCTACGAGCAGTACTTC
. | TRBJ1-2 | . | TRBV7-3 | CASSSGRGPGGYTF | TGTGCCAGCAGCTCAGGCCGGGGCCCGGGGGGCTACACCTTC
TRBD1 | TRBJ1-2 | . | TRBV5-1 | CASSWGTANYGYTF | TGCGCCAGCAGCTGGGGGACAGCTAACTATGGCTACACCTTC
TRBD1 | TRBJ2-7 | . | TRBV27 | CASTARHQGAHEQYF | TGTGCCAGCACAGCCCGGCACCAGGGGGCCCACGAGCAGTACTTC
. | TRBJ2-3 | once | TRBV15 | CATSIRAGADTQYF | TGTGCCACCAGCATCCGGGCCGGTGCAGATACGCAGTATTTT
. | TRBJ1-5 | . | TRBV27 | CASRRVPNQPQHF | TGTGCCAGCAGGAGGGTCCCTAATCAGCCCCAGCATTTT
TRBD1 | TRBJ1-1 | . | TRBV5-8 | CASSLGDRGNTEAFF | TGTGCCAGCAGCTTGGGGGACAGGGGGAACACTGAAGCTTTCTTT
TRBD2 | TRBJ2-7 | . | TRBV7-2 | CASSLLAGPSGGEQYF | TGTGCCAGCAGCTTACTAGCGGGGCCCTCGGGGGGCGAGCAGTACTTC
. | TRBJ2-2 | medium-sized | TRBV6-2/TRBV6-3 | CASSYRDTGELFF | TGTGCCAGCAGTTACAGGGACACCGGGGAGCTGTTTTTT
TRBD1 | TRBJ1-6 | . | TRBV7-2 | CASSPGQGGSYNSPLHF | TGTGCCAGCAGCCCTGGCCAGGGGGGCTCCTATAATTCACCCCTCCACTTT
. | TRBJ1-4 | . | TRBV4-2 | CASSLLPHATNEKLFF | TGTGCCAGCAGCCTACTTCCTCACGCAACTAATGAAAAACTGTTTTTT
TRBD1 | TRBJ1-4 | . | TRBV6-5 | CASSTGQGNEKLFF | TGTGCCAGCAGCACCGGACAGGGGAATGAAAAACTGTTTTTT
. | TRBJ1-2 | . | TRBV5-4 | CASSPERDLVRGGYTF | TGTGCCAGCAGCCCCGAAAGGGATCTGGTCAGGGGTGGCTACACCTTC
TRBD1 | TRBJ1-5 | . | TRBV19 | CASGLGDRAVSNQPQHF | TGTGCCAGTGGGTTGGGAGACAGGGCGGTTAGCAATCAGCCCCAGCATTTT
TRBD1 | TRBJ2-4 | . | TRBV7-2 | CASSLVLTGMNIQYF | TGTGCCAGCAGCTTAGTCCTGACAGGGATGAACATTCAGTACTTC
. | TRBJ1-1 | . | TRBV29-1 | CSVPPSGPMSAAFF | TGCAGCGTTCCTCCCTCGGGACCGATGTCAGCAGCTTTCTTT
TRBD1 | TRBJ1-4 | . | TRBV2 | CASLGTGVFSEKLFF | TGTGCCAGCTTAGGGACAGGGGTATTTAGTGAAAAACTGTTTTTT
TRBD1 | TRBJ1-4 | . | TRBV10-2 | CASSERDRGSEKLFF | TGCGCCAGCAGTGAGCGCGACAGGGGTAGTGAAAAACTGTTTTTT
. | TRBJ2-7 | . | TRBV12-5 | CASGLPWDKENEQYF | TGTGCTAGTGGTTTGCCTTGGGACAAGGAGAACGAGCAGTACTTC
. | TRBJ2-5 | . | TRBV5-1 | CASTWSGEGTQYF | TGCGCCAGCACCTGGTCAGGGGAGGGGACCCAGTACTTC
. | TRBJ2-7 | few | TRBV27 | CASSVSIGQQFEQYF | TGTGCCAGCAGTGTATCCATTGGACAGCAGTTTGAGCAGTACTTC
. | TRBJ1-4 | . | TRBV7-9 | CASSLGGVTVGDEKLFF | TGTGCCAGCAGCTTAGGGGGCGTGACCGTGGGCGATGAAAAACTGTTTTTT
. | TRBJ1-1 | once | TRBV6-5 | CASRPTFFRDTEAFF | TGTGCCAGCAGACCTACTTTTTTTAGGGACACTGAAGCTTTCTTT
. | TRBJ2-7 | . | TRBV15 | CATSREGAPYEQYF | TGTGCCACCAGCAGAGAGGGGGCCCCCTACGAGCAGTACTTC
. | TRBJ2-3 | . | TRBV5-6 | CASSLALPYTQYF | TGTGCCAGCAGCTTGGCCTTGCCCTATACGCAGTATTTT
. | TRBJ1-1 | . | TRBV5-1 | CASSLGGAMNTEAFF | TGCGCCAGCAGCTTAGGAGGGGCGATGAACACTGAAGCTTTCTTT
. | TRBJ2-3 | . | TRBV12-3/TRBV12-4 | CASSLDGTQTQYF | TGTGCCAGCAGTTTAGATGGCACCCAAACGCAGTATTTT
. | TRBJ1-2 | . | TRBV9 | CASSARDRGYTF | TGTGCCAGCAGCGCACGGGACCGGGGCTACACCTTC
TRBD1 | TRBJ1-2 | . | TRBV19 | CASTRTGDYGYTF | TGTGCCAGTACGCGGACAGGGGACTATGGCTACACCTTC
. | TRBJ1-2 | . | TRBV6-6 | CASNVVSVYGYTF | TGTGCCAGCAATGTGGTCAGCGTTTATGGCTACACCTTC
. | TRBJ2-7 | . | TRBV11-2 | CASSLDGRDRYEQYF | TGTGCCAGCAGCTTAGATGGAAGGGATAGGTACGAGCAGTACTTC
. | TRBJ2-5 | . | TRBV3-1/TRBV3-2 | CASSQDSTGWEETQYF | TGTGCCAGCAGCCAAGATTCTACAGGCTGGGAAGAGACCCAGTACTTC
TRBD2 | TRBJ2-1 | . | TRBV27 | CASSFRGLANNEQFF | TGTGCCAGCAGTTTTAGGGGACTAGCTAACAATGAGCAGTTCTTC
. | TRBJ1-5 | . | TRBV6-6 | CASSLRGLNQPQHF | TGTGCCAGCAGTCTAAGGGGCCTTAATCAGCCCCAGCATTTT
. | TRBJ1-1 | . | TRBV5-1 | CASSQTGLNTEAFF | TGCGCCAGCAGCCAGACAGGCTTGAACACTGAAGCTTTCTTT
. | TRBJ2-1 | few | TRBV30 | CAWSDSSASSYNEQFF | TGTGCCTGGAGTGATAGTAGCGCGAGCTCCTACAATGAGCAGTTCTTC
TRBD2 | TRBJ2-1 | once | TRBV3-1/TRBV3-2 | CASSQETSGRQKFF | TGTGCCAGCAGCCAAGAGACTAGCGGGAGACAAAAGTTCTTC
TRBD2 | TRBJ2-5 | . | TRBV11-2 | CASSLDRRLAGGETQYF | TGTGCCAGCAGCTTAGATCGACGGCTAGCGGGGGGAGAGACCCAGTACTTC
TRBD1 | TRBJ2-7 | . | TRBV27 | CASHSFGTGFREQYF | TGTGCCAGCCACTCTTTCGGGACAGGGTTTCGCGAGCAGTACTTC
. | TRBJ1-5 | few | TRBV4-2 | CASSQQVLSDQPQHF | TGTGCCAGCAGCCAACAGGTCTTGTCCGACCAGCCCCAGCATTTT
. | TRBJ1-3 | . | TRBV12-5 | CASGHDRLSGNTIYF | TGTGCTAGTGGTCATGACAGACTCTCTGGAAACACCATATATTTT
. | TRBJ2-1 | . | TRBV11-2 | CASRGLATHNEQFF | TGTGCCAGCAGGGGGCTAGCGACACACAATGAGCAGTTCTTC
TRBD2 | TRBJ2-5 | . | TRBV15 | CATSRGGLAGGQETQYF | TGTGCCACCAGCAGAGGAGGACTAGCGGGGGGGCAAGAGACCCAGTACTTC
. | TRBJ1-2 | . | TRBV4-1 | CASSQDRRGNYGYTF | TGCGCCAGCAGCCAAGATCGTAGGGGCAACTATGGCTACACCTTC
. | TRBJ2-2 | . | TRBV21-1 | CASSHRQGAETGELFF | TGTGCCAGCAGCCATCGACAGGGGGCGGAAACCGGGGAGCTGTTTTTT
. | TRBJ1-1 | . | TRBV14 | CASSLQGNTEAFF | TGTGCCAGCAGCCTTCAGGGAAACACTGAAGCTTTCTTT
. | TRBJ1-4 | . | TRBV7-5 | CARSFGGWTEINEKLFF | TGTGCCAGAAGCTTCGGTGGCTGGACAGAGATTAATGAAAAACTGTTTTTT
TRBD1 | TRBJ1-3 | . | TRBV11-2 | CASSLRQGPSGNTIYF | TGTGCCAGCAGCCTCAGACAGGGACCCTCTGGAAACACCATATATTTT
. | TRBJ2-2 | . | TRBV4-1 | CASSQEPGQATGELFF | TGCGCCAGCAGCCAAGAACCAGGGCAGGCCACCGGGGAGCTGTTTTTT
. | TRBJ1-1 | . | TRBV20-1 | CSARWAGEAFF | TGCAGTGCTAGATGGGCAGGTGAAGCTTTCTTT
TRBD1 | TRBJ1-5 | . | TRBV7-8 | CASSSGTVADQPQHF | TGTGCCAGCAGCTCGGGGACAGTGGCGGATCAGCCCCAGCATTTT
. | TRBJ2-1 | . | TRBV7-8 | CASSLAGYVNEQFF | TGTGCCAGCAGCTTAGCGGGCTACGTCAATGAGCAGTTCTTC
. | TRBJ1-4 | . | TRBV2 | CASSEQGEKLFF | TGTGCCAGCAGTGAACAGGGCGAAAAACTGTTTTTT
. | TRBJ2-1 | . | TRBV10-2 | CASRMGKAAYNEQFF | TGCGCCAGCAGAATGGGGAAGGCGGCCTACAATGAGCAGTTCTTC
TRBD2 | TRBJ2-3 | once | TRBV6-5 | CASSLAGSTDTQYF | TGTGCCAGCAGTCTAGCGGGGTCCACAGATACGCAGTATTTT